Included here is one TCR beta chain sequence, with context. Antigen specificity is unknown. These data are taken from a study of cytomegalovirus exposure and HLA in healthy donors. Broader study findings: Later analysis revealed greater clonal expansion in HLA-associated TCR beta chains than in equally common others. Testing in vitro showed a few CMV-associated chains specific for CMV antigens.

The PCR made use of 60 Vbeta and 13 Jbeta primers. How the authors handled the data: Later, an analysis found about 80 million unique TCR beta chains, and roughly 10 million of these were shared. Using immunoSEQ multiplex PCR, the repertoire was profiled, and TCRdb retains in-frame clones only, with some absent. D and trimming come from the DNA, and the V and J calls and clone size come from that table. This sample contains 100,000 to 150,000 clones. With 1 base removed from V and 2 bases from J, the gap between germline ends came to 9 bases. Germline V lookup: CDR1 SGHTA, CDR2 FQGNSA. The CDR3 runs to 15 residues.

The chain combines TRBV7-2 with TRBJ2-1, with D possibly matching TRBD1 (6 bases). The sequenced material came from PBMCs. This TCR came from a man between 25 and 39 years old in good health and CMV-seronegative. The CDR3 region is CASSLEGQAYNEQFF. In nucleotides, the CDR3 is TGTGCCAGCAGCTTAGAGGGACAAGCCTACAATGAGCAGTTCTTC.